What follows describes a single T cell receptor (beta chain). What it binds is not known. The sample comes from a study of siplizumab effects on memory and regulatory T cells. Findings of the study overall: Major contributors to the alloresponse seemed to be naive T cells, which also appeared more diverse than memory cells. Solely a minor proportion of alloreactive clones could be assigned to unstimulated subsets. No functional test confirmed suppression by proliferating siplizumab-culture Tregs. Where siplizumab was present, mappable alloreactive CD4+ clones averaged around 69% Treg-derived, compared with 25% to 30% in controls.

Using immunoSEQ multiplex PCR, the repertoire was profiled, and TCRdb retains in-frame clones only, with some absent. The sample lists around 110,000 clones; about 94% were seen once. The sample taken for sequencing was non-Treg CD4+ T cells sorted from blood. This TCR derives from a human donor in good health.

The CDR3, as DNA: TGTGCCAGCAGCCCCGGGCCGCACAGGGGCCTGTATGGCTACACCTTC. This sequence encodes CASSPGPHRGLYGYTF. The rearrangement links TRBV7-2 to TRBJ1-2; the match to TRBD1 covers 7 bases. The germline gives CDR1 SGHTA, CDR2 FQGNSA. Trimming took 5 bases from V and 5 from J; bases not matched to a gene: 14. This CDR3 is 16 amino acids long. Using reference TRBV7-2 and TRBJ1-2 for the parts outside the CDR3, the full variable domain is GAGVSQSPSNKVTEKGKDVELRCDPISGHTALYWYRQSLGQGLEFLIYFQGNSAPDKSGLPSDRFSAERTGGSVSTLTIQRTQQEDSAVYLCASSPGPHRGLYGYTFGSGTRLTVV.